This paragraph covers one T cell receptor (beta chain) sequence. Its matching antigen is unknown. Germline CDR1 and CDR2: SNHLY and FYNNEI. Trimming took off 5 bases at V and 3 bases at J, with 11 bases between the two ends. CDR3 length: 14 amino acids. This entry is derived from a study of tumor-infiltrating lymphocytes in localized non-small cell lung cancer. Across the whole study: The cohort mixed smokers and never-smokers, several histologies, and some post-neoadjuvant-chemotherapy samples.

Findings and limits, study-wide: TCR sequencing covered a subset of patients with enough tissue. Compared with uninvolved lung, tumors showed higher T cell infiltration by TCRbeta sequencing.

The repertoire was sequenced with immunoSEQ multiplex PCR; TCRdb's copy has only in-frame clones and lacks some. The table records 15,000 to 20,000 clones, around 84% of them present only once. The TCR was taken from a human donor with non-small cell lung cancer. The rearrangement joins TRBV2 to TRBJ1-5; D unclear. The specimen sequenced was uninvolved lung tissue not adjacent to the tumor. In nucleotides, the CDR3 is TGTGCCAGCAGTCAAACACGAGACAATCAGCCCCAGCATTTT. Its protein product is CASSQTRDNQPQHF.